The 23 T cell receptor beta chains given below trace back to one sample, sequenced in a study of CD8 T cells in ankylosing spondylitis. One entry per CDR3 protein results from TCRdb running MiXCR on the 5' RACE reads. The table has some 240,000 distinct CDR3 sequences, under 30% seen once. Sequencing used blood, either unsorted or a sorted T cell fraction (not recorded which). The receptors were sampled from a male donor with ankylosing spondylitis or in good health (not recorded which).

This clonotype was seen ten or more times. J is TRBJ1-1 and V is TRBV3-1, with a tentative D call TRBD1 (6 bases). This CDR3 spans 15 amino acids. The germline V gene has CDR1 LGHDT and CDR2 YNNKEL (reference sequence). V was shortened by 2 bases and J by 6 bases, with 16 bases between the two germline ends. The CDR3 sequence is CASSQLTFGGAEAFF. DNA for the CDR3: TGTGCCAGCAGCCAACTGACCTTCGGGGGCGCTGAAGCTTTCTTT. Full variable domain (rest looked up from reference TRBV3-1 and TRBJ1-1): DTAVSQTPKYLVTQMGNDKSIKCEQNLGHDTMYWYKQDSKKFLKIMFSYNNKELIINETVPNRFSPKSPDKAHLNLHINSLELGDSAVYFCASSQLTFGGAEAFFGQGTRLTVV.

V usage is TRBV12-3 or TRBV12-4 and J usage is TRBJ2-7, with a tentative D call TRBD1 (6 bases). Trimming cost V 6 bases and J 6 bases, with 21 bases left between them. CDR3 length equals 15 residues. The CDR3, as DNA: TGTGCCAGCAGACCTGACAGGATTTATTTTTGCGAGCAGTACTTC. Translating it yields CASRPDRIYFCEQYF.

In this sample, this clonotype turned up many times. The V gene is TRBV7-9, the J gene TRBJ1-2, with D tentatively TRBD1 (5 bases). This CDR3 comprises 13 residues. From germline, CDR1 is SEHNR and CDR2 FQNEAQ (reference sequence). V was trimmed by 5 bases and J by 4 bases, leaving 11 bases between them. This chain's CDR3 is CASSTPGTYGYTF. DNA for the CDR3: TGTGCCAGCAGCACCCCCGGGACCTATGGCTACACCTTC.

The chain recombines TRBV29-1 with TRBJ2-7, with D maybe TRBD1 (7 bases). The V end was cut by 4 bases, the J end by 6 bases, with 16 bases between. The CDR3 consists of 13 residues. Looked up from germline, CDR1 is SQVTM and CDR2 is ANQGSEA. The CDR3 sequence is CSVVPRGVGEQYF. The CDR3 bases are TGCAGCGTTGTTCCCAGGGGGGTAGGCGAGCAGTACTTC.

This clonotype was recorded at least ten times. This chain uses TRBV5-8 with TRBJ2-3, with 12 bases fitting TRBD2. J gave up 2 bases and V 3 bases, and 1 base lay outside the gene matches. There are 15 residues in the CDR3. Germline loops: CDR1 SGHTS, CDR2 YDEGEE. CDR3 bases: TGTGCCAGCAGCTCTAGCGGGAGGGTCACAGATACGCAGTATTTT. Translating gives CASSSSGRVTDTQYF.

This clonotype was recorded at least ten times. The chain carries TRBV7-8 and TRBJ2-3; D not certain. The CDR3 covers 14 residues. V was clipped by 2 bases and J by 0 bases, with 6 bases between them. The V gene's germline CDR1 is SGHVS and CDR2 FQNEAQ. Here the CDR3 DNA reads TGTGCCAGCAGCTTAATTCCGAGCACAGATACGCAGTATTTT. Its translation: CASSLIPSTDTQYF.

This clonotype appeared a few times. The chain is built from TRBV12-3 or TRBV12-4 and TRBJ2-5, with D uncertain. V was pared by 3 bases and J by 5 bases, with 16 bases between. This CDR3 region has 15 residues. CDR3 DNA: TGTGCCAGCAGTTTTTCCTCCCCGGTGTTCGAGACCCAGTACTTC. Translation gives CASSFSSPVFETQYF.

V gene TRBV24-1 combines with J gene TRBJ2-1, with D uncertain. This CDR3 has 11 residues. Germline CDR1 reads KGHDR; CDR2 reads SFDVKD. V dropped 4 bases and J dropped 15 bases, with 12 bases sitting between them. CDR3 residues: CATSEGEVPFF. Written as DNA, the CDR3 is TGTGCCACCAGTGAAGGTGAGGTCCCGTTCTTC.

At least ten counts were recorded for this clonotype. This rearrangement joins TRBV20-1 to TRBJ2-1; D is undetermined. Germline-derived CDR1 and CDR2 are DFQATT and SNEGSKA (reference sequence). V was clipped by 1 base and J by 12 bases, with 19 bases between them. The CDR3 loop spans 14 amino acids. In DNA, the CDR3 is TGCAGTGCTAGAGCGGTATCTGGCTCGGTCGGGCAGTTCTTC. Its protein product is CSARAVSGSVGQFF.

In its sample, this clonotype was seen many times. The rearrangement joins TRBV20-1 to TRBJ2-3; tentatively, D is TRBD1 (5 bases). Trimming removed 6 bases from V and 9 bases from J, with 19 bases in between. The CDR3 spans 13 residues. Germline V gives CDR1 DFQATT, CDR2 SNEGSKA (reference sequence). The CDR3 DNA follows: TGCAGTGCCCTTCCTGACAGTCTTGGGACGCAGTATTTT. Protein sequence: CSALPDSLGTQYF.

The chain combines TRBV20-1 with TRBJ2-1; 9 nucleotides match TRBD2. The CDR3 contains 15 residues. V gave up 6 bases and J gave up 5 bases; unmatched junction bases: 11. Germline loops: CDR1 DFQATT, CDR2 SNEGSKA (reference sequence). The chain's CDR3 is CSAPPAGGFDNEQFF. CDR3 nucleotides: TGCAGTGCCCCGCCGGCGGGGGGGTTTGACAATGAGCAGTTCTTC.

Ten or more counts support this clonotype. This chain links TRBV20-1 with TRBJ1-5; 8 nucleotides match TRBD1. Germline V gene data show CDR1 as DFQATT and CDR2 as SNEGSKA (reference sequence). The trim removed 3 bases at V and 2 bases at J, leaving 6 bases unmatched. The CDR3 consists of 15 residues. The CDR3 is CSARPGGSGNQPQHF. CDR3 bases: TGCAGTGCTAGGCCAGGGGGCAGCGGCAATCAGCCCCAGCATTTT.

This clonotype was detected ten times or more. This chain links TRBV5-1 with TRBJ2-7; D not resolved. The CDR3 has 15 residues. Per the germline V gene, CDR1 is SGHRS and CDR2 is YFSETQ. V was pared by 4 bases and J by 3 bases, with 17 bases between. CDR3 DNA sequence: TGCGCCAGCAGCCAAATGCCGGGTGTCGGCTACGAGCAGTACTTC. This encodes CASSQMPGVGYEQYF.

The CDR3 DNA is TGTGCCAGCAGCATTGGACAGGGAAGAGCTTTCTTT. Its translation: CASSIGQGRAFF. The chain uses TRBV7-6 and TRBJ1-1; TRBD1 agrees at 8 bases. The ends lost 5 bases at V and 10 bases at J; junction bases unmatched: 6. This CDR3 spans 12 amino acids. Germline assignment: CDR1 SGHVS and CDR2 FNYEAQ.

This clonotype was seen repeatedly, ten times or more. This chain links TRBV2 with TRBJ1-1; D is undetermined. V was pared by 2 bases and J by 5 bases, with 3 bases between. Germline assignment: CDR1 SNHLY and CDR2 FYNNEI. The CDR3 runs 11 residues. CDR3: CASSERTEAFF. The CDR3 DNA sequence: TGTGCCAGCAGTGAAAGGACTGAAGCTTTCTTT.

Worth noting for this clonotype: This sequence may be a read error, since a much larger clone differs from it by one base. The chain employs TRBV20-1 and TRBJ2-5, with 7 bases that match TRBD2. Germline V lookup: CDR1 DFQATT, CDR2 SNEGSKA (reference sequence). The CDR3 is 16 residues long. The CDR3 reads CCARDQRAGRMETQYF. The CDR3 nucleotides are TGCTGTGCTAGAGATCAACGAGCGGGGAGAATGGAGACCCAGTACTTC.

The gene calls are TRBV20-1 and TRBJ1-2, with TRBD1 matching 11 bases. V lost 0 bases and J lost 7; bases outside the gene matches: 4. The CDR3 runs to 14 residues. Germline V gene data show CDR1 as DFQATT and CDR2 as SNEGSKA (reference sequence). Here the CDR3 reads CSARDGQGAGGYTF. CDR3 sequence (DNA): TGCAGTGCTAGAGACGGACAGGGGGCGGGTGGCTACACCTTC.

The V call is TRBV25-1, the J call TRBJ2-5; 9 bases are shared with TRBD2. The germline CDR1 and CDR2 sequences are MGHDK and SYGVNS. The trim removed 5 bases at V and 5 bases at J, leaving 6 bases unmatched. The CDR3 spans 14 residues. The CDR3 here is CASSPSGARETQYF. Here the CDR3 DNA reads TGTGCCAGCAGTCCTAGCGGGGCCCGGGAGACCCAGTACTTC.

This clonotype came up many times. The chain is built from TRBV15 and TRBJ2-5; D call uncertain. V lost 0 bases and J lost 0, with 8 bases in between. The CDR3 runs to 15 residues. The germline CDR1 and CDR2 sequences are LNHNV and YYDKDF (reference sequence). The CDR3 region is CATSRDHPDQETQYF. CDR3 nucleotides: TGTGCCACCAGCAGAGATCATCCAGACCAAGAGACCCAGTACTTC.

This chain connects TRBV21-1 to TRBJ2-3; the table assigns TRBD2, which was not confirmed against the DNA. TRBV21-1 is deemed a pseudogene. CDR3 length: 14 residues. The CDR3 here is CASSRLGSGVGQYF. CDR3 coding DNA: TGTGCCAGCAGCCGGCTAGGATCGGGAGTTGGGCAGTATTTT.

This clonotype has a handful of counts. The chain has TRBV5-1 and TRBJ2-2, with 7 bases fitting TRBD2. V trimming: 4 bases; J trimming: 3 bases; junction bases outside the gene matches: 6. The CDR3 runs to 15 residues. Germline V gives CDR1 SGHRS, CDR2 YFSETQ. This CDR3 reads CASSPPGGDTGELFF. The CDR3 coding sequence is TGCGCCAGCAGCCCCCCTGGGGGGGACACCGGGGAGCTGTTTTTT.

This clonotype was seen a few times. CDR3 region: CSAAGGANTGELFF. Written as DNA, the CDR3 is TGCAGTGCAGCGGGGGGAGCGAACACCGGGGAGCTGTTTTTT. The rearrangement links TRBV20-1 to TRBJ2-2; 9 bases match TRBD2. The trim removed 6 bases at V and 0 bases at J, leaving 2 bases unmatched. This CDR3 spans 14 amino acids. CDR1 DFQATT and CDR2 SNEGSKA come from the germline V gene (reference sequence).

This clonotype was found a few times. V is TRBV29-1 and J is TRBJ2-5; D is unclear. CDR3 length: 13 residues. Germline assignment: CDR1 SQVTM and CDR2 ANQGSEA. Trimming stripped 3 bases from V and 5 bases from J, with 13 bases between. The CDR3 DNA sequence: TGCAGCGTTGAGGCGTCAGGCGGTGAGACCCAGTACTTC. This codes for CSVEASGGETQYF.